This T cell receptor (beta chain) emerged from a study of T cells in Graves' hyperthyroidism and ophthalmopathy. V was clipped by 4 bases and J by 2 bases, with 9 bases between them. Germline V gene lookup returns CDR1 SQVTM and CDR2 ANQGSEA. The CDR3 totals 13 residues. The sample holds many counts of this clonotype. Its target is not known. Amplification of TCR beta CDR3 regions was performed using RNA transcripts as template. A first-round RT-PCR of the TCR CDR3 used the HTBI primer set. TCRdb re-called the multiplex PCR reads with MiXCR, one entry per CDR3 protein. The profile shows roughly 300,000 distinct CDR3 sequences, around 23% of them singletons. Overall study findings and caveats: In the blood, most expanded thyroid clonotypes above 0.001 appeared as well.

The study defined stable Graves' hyperthyroidism as no ophthalmopathy progression within 18 months. Researchers barred patients who had uncontrolled infection, other autoimmune disease, pregnancy or lactation. Around 10 ml of fresh peripheral blood supplied the PBMCs. The specimen was blood. This TCR was sampled from a woman between 50 and 59 years old with Graves' hyperthyroidism. V and J are TRBV29-1 and TRBJ2-1; D is uncertain. This chain's CDR3 is CSVGLAPYNEQFF. The CDR3, as DNA: TGCAGCGTTGGTTTAGCCCCCTACAATGAGCAGTTCTTC.